The 21 T cell receptor beta chains listed next were all sequenced from one sample in a study of T and B cells in COVID-19 patients. From blood, about 240-550 ng of genomic DNA served as TRB template. BIOMED2 TRB-A/B primer pools were used in multiplex TRB PCR. TCRdb re-called the multiplex PCR reads with MiXCR, one entry per CDR3 protein. The sample has 23,000 or so distinct CDR3 sequences, under 35% seen once. The specimen sequenced was blood. These receptors originate from a human donor who had recovered from COVID-19.

The sample holds a few counts of this clonotype. This sequence joins TRBV27 and TRBJ1-5, with TRBD1 as a possible D gene (6 bases). There are 15 residues in the CDR3. Germline V gene sequence: CDR1 MNHEY, CDR2 SMNVEV (reference sequence). Between the trimmed V and J ends, which lost 0 bases and 2 bases, there was a span of 8 bases. The CDR3 loop is CASSLSGQRNQPQHF. The CDR3 DNA sequence: TGTGCCAGCAGTTTATCAGGACAGCGCAATCAGCCCCAGCATTTT.

The genes are TRBV18 and TRBJ2-3; possibly TRBD1 or TRBD2 for D (5 bases each). This CDR3 spans 14 amino acids. Germline values: CDR1 KGHSH, CDR2 LQKENI. V was cut by 3 bases and J by 2 bases, with 9 bases left in between. CDR3 DNA sequence: TGTGCCAGCTCACCCGGGACCCACACAGATACGCAGTATTTT. This sequence encodes CASSPGTHTDTQYF. The full variable domain, completed using reference TRBV18 and TRBJ2-3, is NAGVMQNPRHLVRRRGQEARLRCSPMKGHSHVYWYRQLPEEGLKFMVYLQKENIIDESGMPKERFSAEFPKEGPSILRIQQVVRGDSAAYFCASSPGTHTDTQYFGPGTRLTVL.

This clonotype is labeled medium-sized (0.01 to 0.1%). The chain has TRBV11-3 and TRBJ2-3; D remains unclear. The CDR3 runs 13 residues. Germline-derived CDR1 and CDR2 are SGHNT and YENEEA. Trimming shortened V by 0 bases and J by 4 bases, and 5 bases separated the two germline ends. CDR3 in DNA: TGTGCCAGCAGCTTAGACGCTGCAGATACGCAGTATTTT. Translated, it gives CASSLDAADTQYF.

This clonotype was picked up many times. V is TRBV29-1 and J is TRBJ1-2; maybe TRBD1 (5 bases). CDR1 is SQVTM and CDR2 is ANQGSEA in the germline V gene. Trimming took 7 bases from V and 0 from J, leaving 9 bases between them. This CDR3 is 12 amino acids long. CDR3 protein: CSAQEANYGYTF. The CDR3, as DNA: TGCAGCGCACAGGAGGCTAACTATGGCTACACCTTC. The variable domain in full, completed from reference TRBV29-1 and TRBJ1-2, reads SAVISQKPSRDICQRGTSLTIQCQVDSQVTMMFWYRQQPGQSLTLIATANQGSEATYESGFVIDKFPISRPNLTFSTLTVSNMSPEDSSIYLCSAQEANYGYTFGSGTRLTVV.

The chain carries TRBV4-2 and TRBJ2-1; 8 positions agree with TRBD2. Germline CDR1 reads LGHNA; CDR2 reads YNFKEQ. Trimming removed 1 base from V and 3 bases from J; junction bases left unmatched: 8. This CDR3 region has 17 residues. The CDR3 region has the DNA TGTGCCAGCAGCCAAGGGGGGGAGCGGGGGAGCTACAATGAGCAGTTCTTC. Translation: CASSQGGERGSYNEQFF.

This clonotype has just a few counts. CDR3 in DNA: TGTGCCAGCAGTTACTTCAGGGGGCCGAGGGACACTGAAGCTTTCTTT. Its protein product is CASSYFRGPRDTEAFF. This sequence joins TRBV6-5 and TRBJ1-1, with 8 bases that match TRBD1. CDR3 length: 16 residues. In germline, CDR1 is MNHEY, CDR2 SVGAGI. V trimming: 1 base; J trimming: 3 bases; junction bases outside the gene matches: 7.

The chain has TRBV14 and TRBJ2-4; D is ambiguous. From germline, CDR1 is SGHDN and CDR2 FVKESK. The CDR3 spans 14 residues. V was pared by 0 bases and J by 0 bases, with 3 bases between. The CDR3 here is CASSQELAKNIQYF. The CDR3 bases are TGTGCCAGCAGCCAAGAGCTAGCCAAAAACATTCAGTACTTC.

The chain links TRBV6-5 to TRBJ2-3; 8 nucleotides align to TRBD2. The CDR3 sequence is 16 residues long. CDR1 and CDR2 from the germline V gene are MNHEY and SVGAGI. V lost 5 bases and J lost 5; bases outside the gene matches: 12. DNA of the CDR3: TGTGCCAGCAGTACCAAGATAGCGGGGAGCCGAGATACGCAGTATTTT. Its protein is CASSTKIAGSRDTQYF.

In this sample, this clonotype turned up a few times. The chain carries TRBV30 and TRBJ1-1; unclear D gene. The CDR3 length is 16 residues. Germline V gives CDR1 GTSNPN, CDR2 SVGIG (reference sequence). V was shortened by 5 bases and J by 6 bases, with 25 bases between the two germline ends. Here the CDR3 reads CAWAAGSRAYFAEAFF. In nucleotides, the CDR3 is TGTGCCTGGGCGGCGGGCAGCCGGGCTTATTTTGCTGAAGCTTTCTTT.

Many counts were recorded for this clonotype. The genes are TRBV19 and TRBJ1-2; maybe TRBD1 (5 bases). Trimming pared 6 bases from V and 0 bases from J, leaving 11 bases between. Germline V gene lookup returns CDR1 LNHDA and CDR2 SQIVND (reference sequence). The CDR3 sequence is 14 residues long. CDR3 amino acids: CASRPGRTNYGYTF. The CDR3 DNA reads as TGTGCCAGTAGGCCGGGACGTACTAACTATGGCTACACCTTC.

This clonotype qualifies as medium-sized. This rearrangement joins TRBV29-1 to TRBJ2-7, with 12 bases identical to TRBD2. The ends lost 4 bases at V and 4 bases at J; junction bases unmatched: 11. This CDR3 is 16 amino acids long. Germline V gene data show CDR1 as SQVTM and CDR2 as ANQGSEA. The CDR3 DNA is TGCAGCGTTGTGAGGGCTAGCGGGGGGGCCTCGTACGAGCAGTACTTC. It encodes CSVVRASGGASYEQYF.

This clonotype was seen repeatedly, ten times or more. The rearrangement links TRBV30 to TRBJ1-3; D unclear. The CDR3 is made up of 12 amino acids. Trimming removed 6 bases from V and 0 bases from J, with 6 bases in between. Per the germline V gene, CDR1 is GTSNPN and CDR2 is SVGIG (reference sequence). CDR3 sequence reads: CACGSSGNTIYF. The DNA for the CDR3 is TGTGCCTGTGGGAGCTCTGGAAACACCATATATTTT.

This chain connects TRBV6-2 or TRBV6-3 to TRBJ2-5, with 15 nucleotides matching TRBD2. Germline V gene lookup returns CDR1 MNHEY and CDR2 SVGEGT. The CDR3 totals 16 residues. V gave up 5 bases and J gave up 5 bases; unmatched junction bases: 6. Here the CDR3 reads CASSPGTSGGSETQYF. The CDR3 DNA reads TGTGCCAGCAGTCCCGGGACTAGCGGGGGGTCGGAGACCCAGTACTTC.

This clonotype came up a few times. The chain carries TRBV6-6 and TRBJ1-1, with D hard to call. V dropped 5 bases and J dropped 4 bases, with 14 bases sitting between them. The CDR3 loop spans 14 amino acids. Looked up from germline, CDR1 is MNHNY and CDR2 is SVGAGI (reference sequence). The chain's CDR3 is CASSGSLGRTEAFF. CDR3 sequence (DNA): TGTGCCAGCAGTGGCAGCCTAGGTCGCACTGAAGCTTTCTTT.

The genes are TRBV12-3 or TRBV12-4 and TRBJ2-3, with 13 positions matching TRBD2. V was clipped by 5 bases and J by 0 bases; unmatched bases: 5. The CDR3 totals 17 residues. The CDR3 loop reads CASSITSGGASTDTQYF. Written as DNA, the CDR3 is TGTGCCAGCAGTATCACTAGCGGGGGGGCTAGCACAGATACGCAGTATTTT.

This clonotype was observed at least ten times. The CDR3 region is CSAASRDTQYF. As DNA, the CDR3 is TGCAGTGCAGCTAGCCGTGATACGCAGTATTTT. This chain connects TRBV20-1 to TRBJ2-3; tentatively, D is TRBD2 (5 bases). The CDR3 is 11 amino acids. Germline CDR1 DFQATT, CDR2 SNEGSKA (reference sequence). The V and J ends lost 6 bases and 6 bases respectively, with 10 bases between them.

Remarks on this clonotype: A much bigger clone sits one base away, suggesting this may be a read error. This sequence joins TRBV6-4 and TRBJ2-5; the D gene is possibly TRBD2 (7 bases). Looked up from germline, CDR1 is MRHNA and CDR2 is SNTAGT. The CDR3 has 15 residues. V gave up 3 bases and J gave up 6 bases, with 17 bases separating them. In nucleotides, the CDR3 is TGTGCCAGCAGTGAAGTCAGGGGAGGGATCAAGACCCAGTACTTC. This codes for CASSEVRGGIKTQYF.

In its sample, this clonotype was seen a few times. The gene calls are TRBV12-3 or TRBV12-4 and TRBJ2-1; 9 bases fit TRBD2. Trimming took 5 bases from V and 6 from J; bases not matched to a gene: 14. The CDR3 contains 17 residues. DNA for the CDR3: TGTGCCAGCAGTCGCCCGTCGGGGCGGGGGGGTAGCAATGAGCAGTTCTTC. Translation gives CASSRPSGRGGSNEQFF.

The rearrangement joins TRBV6-2 or TRBV6-3 to TRBJ2-7; D is unclear. Germline V gene data show CDR1 as MNHEY and CDR2 as SVGEGT. The CDR3 extends over 11 amino acids. V was clipped by 8 bases and J by 4 bases, with 9 bases between them. The CDR3 region has the DNA TGTGCCAGCGGCAGTCTGTACGAGCAGTACTTC. It translates to CASGSLYEQYF.

This clonotype was seen repeatedly, ten times or more. This rearrangement joins TRBV6-6 to TRBJ2-3; 13 bases map to TRBD2. This CDR3 is built from 13 residues. Germline V gives CDR1 MNHNY, CDR2 SVGAGI (reference sequence). V lost 6 bases to trimming and J lost 6 bases; unmatched junction nucleotides: 0. The CDR3 here is CASRTSGGDTQYF. Here the CDR3 DNA reads TGTGCCAGCAGGACTAGCGGGGGGGATACGCAGTATTTT.

The gene calls are TRBV5-1 and TRBJ1-4; the match to TRBD1 covers 12 bases. V trimming: 0 bases; J trimming: 4 bases; junction bases outside the gene matches: 10. Looked up from germline, CDR1 is SGHRS and CDR2 is YFSETQ. This CDR3 comprises 19 residues. CDR3 region: CASSLARGTGGLGNEKLFF. The CDR3 DNA reads TGCGCCAGCAGCTTGGCCCGGGGGACAGGGGGCCTGGGTAATGAAAAACTGTTTTTT.